The rows below give T cell receptor beta chains drawn from one sample of a study of blood T cell repertoires in COVID-19. Profiling relied on immunoSEQ multiplex PCR, and the TCRdb table lists in-frame clones only, not all of them. Found here are about 190,000 clones, roughly nine tenths of them singletons; the top ten hold approximately 1.1%. The material sequenced was peripheral blood. The receptors were sampled from a man aged 25 to 45 with acute or convalescent COVID-19. Each CDR3 is given with its conserved first and last residue. The D gene is left open where the match is weak. A row's size may be missing; if present it is once, few, many or a size class.

>-|TRBV5-5|TRBJ2-5|TRBD2
TGTGCCAGCAGCTTAGCGGGGACGGAAGAAACCCAGTACTTC
CASSLAGTEETQYF
>-|TRBV2|TRBJ1-2|-
TGTGCCAGCAGTGAAGGCAGGTTGGATTATGGCTACACCTTC
CASSEGRLDYGYTF
>-|TRBV6-5|TRBJ1-1|-
TGTGCCAGCAGTTACGAGGGCACTCTGAACACTGAAGCTTTCTTT
CASSYEGTLNTEAFF
>once|TRBV28|TRBJ1-2|-
TGTGCCAGCAGTCGAGGATCCGCGGGAGGCTACACCTTC
CASSRGSAGGYTF
>-|TRBV12-5|TRBJ1-1|-
TGTGCTAGTGGTTTGGTGAGGGAGGCAGGAGCATACTTGCCTGAAGCTTTCTTT
CASGLVREAGAYLPEAFF
>-|TRBV6-5|TRBJ1-5|-
TGTGCCAGCAGCCCGGGGATTAATAGCAATCAGCCCCAGCATTTT
CASSPGINSNQPQHF
>-|TRBV7-9|TRBJ2-3|-
TGTGCCAGCAGCTTCCCCCCCGGGGAACCAAGCACAGATACGCAGTATTTT
CASSFPPGEPSTDTQYF
>-|TRBV19|TRBJ1-2|TRBD1
TGTGCCAGTAGTGGCGGACAGGCCATTTTTGACTACACCTTC
CASSGGQAIFDYTF
>once|TRBV5-5|TRBJ2-6|TRBD1
TGTGCCAGCAGAAGACAGGGGGCGACTTGGGCCAACGTCCTGACTTTC
CASRRQGATWANVLTF
>-|TRBV29-1|TRBJ1-1|TRBD1
TGCAGCGTTGGACACAGGGGAGACACTGAAGCTTTCTTT
CSVGHRGDTEAFF
>few|TRBV12-3/TRBV12-4|TRBJ1-2|-
TGTGCCAGCAGTTTAGGGCGGGCCTATGGCTACACCTTC
CASSLGRAYGYTF
>-|TRBV5-1|TRBJ2-2|-
TGCGCCAGCAGGCCGGCAGGGGCCGGGGAGCTGTTTTTT
CASRPAGAGELFF
>once|TRBV28|TRBJ2-7|-
TGTGCCAGCAGTTTAAGCCCCCCAAAGCAGTACTTC
CASSLSPPKQYF
>-|TRBV7-2|TRBJ2-3|TRBD1
TGTGCCAGCAGCTGGACCGGGACAGGGGGCACAGATACGCAGTATTTT
CASSWTGTGGTDTQYF
>-|TRBV9|TRBJ2-1|TRBD1
TGTGCCAGCAGCAAAAACAGGGGGCCCGCTGAGCAGTTCTTC
CASSKNRGPAEQFF
>-|TRBV5-6|TRBJ2-7|TRBD2
TGTGCCAGCAGCTGGACTAGTGGCTCCGAGCAGTACTTC
CASSWTSGSEQYF
>-|TRBV6-5|TRBJ1-5|-
TGTGCCAGCAGTTACTCGGGGGGGAAGCGGCAGCCCCAGCATTTT
CASSYSGGKRQPQHF
>-|TRBV11-2|TRBJ1-6|-
TGTGCCAGCGTTCATAGAAACACAGGGAATTCACCCCTCCACTTT
CASVHRNTGNSPLHF
>-|TRBV5-1|TRBJ1-6|-
TGCGCCAGCAGTGAAGGGACACGCCATAATTCACCCCTCCACTTT
CASSEGTRHNSPLHF
>-|TRBV9|TRBJ2-2|TRBD1
TGTGCCAGCAGCGTAGGTGTGGGCCAGGGGGTTAAATCCGGGGAGCTGTTTTTT
CASSVGVGQGVKSGELFF
>-|TRBV11-2|TRBJ1-4|TRBD1
TGTGCCAGCGGGACAGGGAGTCGGGGTGAAAAACTGTTTTTT
CASGTGSRGEKLFF
>-|TRBV5-1|TRBJ2-5|-
TGCGCCAGCAGCCCATCGGCTAGGCTCCCCCCAGAGACCCAGTACTTC
CASSPSARLPPETQYF
>-|TRBV3-1/TRBV3-2|TRBJ2-3|TRBD2
TGTGCCAGCAGTCTCGGGACTAGCGGGAGTGGAGGAAAAGATACGCAGTATTTT
CASSLGTSGSGGKDTQYF
>-|TRBV28|TRBJ2-7|-
TGTGCCAGCAGTCCCACCCGGGGCTACGAGCAGTACTTC
CASSPTRGYEQYF
>-|TRBV5-4|TRBJ2-4|TRBD1
TGTGCCAGCAGCTTGGGGGACAGGGGGCGCAAAAACATTCAGTACTTC
CASSLGDRGRKNIQYF
>-|TRBV4-1|TRBJ1-1|TRBD1
TGCGCCAGCAGAAGGGACAGGGGGCATAACACTGAAGCTTTCTTT
CASRRDRGHNTEAFF
>-|TRBV30|TRBJ1-3|-
TGTGCCTGGAGTGCAGGATTCTCTGGAAACACCATATATTTT
CAWSAGFSGNTIYF
>-|TRBV6-6|TRBJ1-3|-
TGTGCCAGCCGCGGACAGAGCTCTGGAAACACCATATATTTT
CASRGQSSGNTIYF